The clone carrying this TCR beta chain was seen repeatedly, ten times or more. The target antigen is unknown. The sample comes from a study of spatial heterogeneity in lung cancer. Study-wide findings and caveats: More often at tumor resection than at routine follow-up, ubiquitous expanded tumor TCRs were detected in the blood.

Germline lookup yields CDR1 SGHNT and CDR2 YENEEA. The CDR3 spans 15 residues. Trimming left V 7 bases short and J 4 bases short, with 18 bases between. The time point is: sample taken at primary tumor resection. A total of fewer than 80 untreated early-stage non-small cell lung cancer patients served as donors. Whole RNA was taken from tumor, nontumor lung or frozen PBMC; it was then sequenced unsorted. TCRdb passed the 5' RACE reads through MiXCR, listing each CDR3 protein once. The sample has 10,000 to 15,000 distinct CDR3 sequences; 3% to 4.5% are singletons. The V and J genes are TRBV11-3 and TRBJ2-3, with no clear D. This sample comprised PBMCs, obtained at surgery. This clonotype was sampled from a male donor with early-stage non-small cell lung cancer. This chain's CDR3 is CASTLGLGPSDTQYF. In DNA form, the CDR3 reads TGTGCCAGCACTCTTGGGCTAGGACCCTCAGATACGCAGTATTTT.